What follows are 32 T cell receptor beta chains derived from one specimen sequenced in a study of patients and donors after allogeneic stem cell transplantation. TCRdb re-called the RT-PCR reads through MiXCR, storing one row per CDR3 protein. The profile shows some 200,000 distinct CDR3 sequences, 35% to 50% of them singletons. Input material: blood, either unsorted or a sorted T cell fraction (not recorded which). These receptors were collected from a human donor who was either an allogeneic HSCT recipient or a stem cell or donor lymphocyte infusion donor (not recorded which). It is not recorded whose cells these are; they may come from a transplant donor.

This clonotype has just a few counts. The chain joins TRBV29-1 to TRBJ1-1, with 7 bases matching TRBD1. The ends lost 7 bases at V and 5 bases at J; junction bases unmatched: 7. This CDR3 spans 12 amino acids. CDR1 is SQVTM, CDR2 ANQGSEA, per germline. The CDR3 DNA reads TGCAGCGCCGACAGGGATTATACTGAAGCTTTCTTT. Amino acid sequence: CSADRDYTEAFF.

This clonotype was detected only a few times. The V and J genes are TRBV5-6 and TRBJ1-4; 9 bases are shared with TRBD1. The CDR3 loop spans 14 amino acids. The germline V gene has CDR1 SGHDT and CDR2 YYEEEE. V shed 3 bases, J shed 6 bases, and the junction held 3 bases outside the gene matches. The CDR3 DNA follows: TGTGCCAGCAGCTCCGGACAGGGGTATGAAAAACTGTTTTTT. Its protein is CASSSGQGYEKLFF.

The V and J genes are TRBV4-3 and TRBJ1-1; D is undetermined. This CDR3 is 15 amino acids long. With 1 base removed from V and 1 base from J, the gap between germline ends came to 10 bases. CDR1 LGHNA and CDR2 YSLEER come from the germline V gene. For the CDR3, the DNA is TGCGCCAGCAGCCAAGCTAACAGTCCGAACACTGAAGCTTTCTTT. As protein: CASSQANSPNTEAFF.

CDR3 bases: TGTGCCAGCAGCGTAGTCCTAGCGGGAGGTTACAATGAGCAGTTCTTC. Residues: CASSVVLAGGYNEQFF. The chain employs TRBV9 and TRBJ2-1; 11 bases agree with TRBD2. Germline CDR1 and CDR2: SGDLS and YYNGEE. Trimming cost V 0 bases and J 4 bases; bases outside gene matches: 3. The CDR3 has 16 amino acids.

This clonotype was counted a few times. This rearrangement joins TRBV5-6 to TRBJ1-5, with D perhaps matching TRBD1 (5 bases). Germline CDR1 SGHDT, CDR2 YYEEEE. The CDR3 has 12 residues. Trimming left V 5 bases short and J 4 bases short, with 7 bases between. CDR3 in amino acids: CASSQGNQPQHF. The CDR3 DNA follows: TGTGCCAGCAGTCAGGGAAATCAGCCCCAGCATTTT. The full variable domain, with the rest looked up from reference TRBV5-6 and TRBJ1-5, is DAGVTQSPTHLIKTRGQQVTLRCSPKSGHDTVSWYQQALGQGPQFIFQYYEEEERQRGNFPDRFSGHQFPNYSSELNVNALLLGDSALYLCASSQGNQPQHFGDGTRLSIL.

This clonotype was found once. The chain couples TRBV10-3 to TRBJ2-1, with 12 bases fitting TRBD2. After removal of 2 bases from V and 9 bases from J, the junction contained 5 bases not matched to a gene. This CDR3 has 15 residues. Germline CDR1 and CDR2: ENHRY and SYGVKD. DNA for the CDR3: TGTGCCATCAGTGAGCTAGCGGGAGGGCCGGGTGAGCAGTTCTTC. This encodes CAISELAGGPGEQFF.

V is TRBV6-5 and J is TRBJ2-1, with 9 nucleotides matching TRBD1. This CDR3 comprises 15 residues. The germline gives CDR1 MNHEY, CDR2 SVGAGI. The ends lost 4 bases at V and 3 bases at J; junction bases unmatched: 4. CDR3 amino acids: CASSLTGGYYNEQFF. In DNA form, the CDR3 reads TGTGCCAGCAGTTTAACAGGGGGCTACTACAATGAGCAGTTCTTC.

This chain links TRBV6-2 or TRBV6-3 with TRBJ2-1; a possible D gene is TRBD2 (5 bases). With 11 bases removed from V and 0 bases from J, the gap between germline ends came to 8 bases. The CDR3 runs to 12 residues. Germline-derived CDR1 and CDR2 are MNHEY and SVGEGT. The CDR3 loop reads CAGGYSYNEQFF. Written as DNA, the CDR3 is TGTGCCGGAGGATACTCCTACAATGAGCAGTTCTTC.

There are a few counts of this clonotype. This sequence joins TRBV12-3 or TRBV12-4 and TRBJ1-1, with D maybe TRBD1 (6 bases). Trimming pared 7 bases from V and 4 bases from J, leaving 13 bases between. The CDR3 spans 13 residues. CDR3 in DNA: TGTGCCAGCAACAGGGCCAGCCTCACTGAAGCTTTCTTT. Translating it yields CASNRASLTEAFF.

This chain links TRBV28 with TRBJ2-1; D gene unclear. V dropped 3 bases and J dropped 5 bases, with 11 bases sitting between them. The CDR3 covers 14 residues. CDR1 and CDR2 from the germline V gene are MDHEN and SYDVKM. CDR3 region: CASSFRALHNEQFF. The DNA for the CDR3 is TGTGCCAGCAGTTTTAGGGCCTTGCACAATGAGCAGTTCTTC.

There are a few counts of this clonotype. The V and J genes are TRBV12-3 or TRBV12-4 and TRBJ2-2; D unresolved. Deletions cut 7 bases from V and 2 bases from J, with 14 bases between. This CDR3 has 15 residues. CDR3 region: CASTSPRPNTGELFF. CDR3 in DNA: TGTGCCAGCACCTCACCCCGACCAAACACCGGGGAGCTGTTTTTT.

The chain couples TRBV5-5 to TRBJ2-1; no firm D call. CDR3 size: 12 residues. V lost 4 bases and J 8 bases, leaving 10 bases between the germline ends. CDR1 and CDR2 from the germline V gene are SGHKS and YYEKEE (reference sequence). The CDR3 nucleotides read TGTGCCAGCAGCATCAGTCTGTATGAGCAGTTCTTC. Its translation is CASSISLYEQFF.

This chain uses TRBV7-9 with TRBJ2-1; D is possibly TRBD1 (6 bases). The CDR3 has 13 residues. Germline values: CDR1 SEHNR, CDR2 FQNEAQ (reference sequence). The V and J ends lost 5 bases and 5 bases respectively, with 10 bases between them. This CDR3 is CASSDGDNNEQFF. The CDR3 DNA reads TGTGCCAGCAGCGATGGGGACAACAATGAGCAGTTCTTC. The variable domain in full, with the rest retrieved from reference TRBV7-9 and TRBJ2-1, is DTGVSQNPRHKITKRGQNVTFRCDPISEHNRLYWYRQTLGQGPEFLTYFQNEAQLEKSRLLSDRFSAERPKGSFSTLEIQRTEQGDSAMYLCASSDGDNNEQFFGPGTRLTVL.

The chain links TRBV29-1 to TRBJ1-5; TRBD1 is a possible D gene (5 bases). The V end lost 5 bases, the J end lost 5 bases, and 13 bases lay between the germline ends. There are 13 residues in the CDR3. Germline V gene lookup returns CDR1 SQVTM and CDR2 ANQGSEA. The CDR3 here is CSVSPGGDQPQHF. The CDR3 nucleotides are TGCAGCGTTAGTCCGGGAGGGGATCAGCCCCAGCATTTT.

This clonotype turned up a few times. V gene TRBV2 combines with J gene TRBJ2-7; the match to TRBD2 covers 12 bases. This CDR3 spans 17 amino acids. Germline lookup yields CDR1 SNHLY and CDR2 FYNNEI. With 6 bases clipped from V and 7 bases from J, the junction kept 16 bases outside the gene matches. The CDR3 protein is CASRRTSGELSIEEQYF. The CDR3 nucleotides are TGTGCCAGCAGACGGACTAGCGGGGAACTATCCATTGAGGAGCAGTACTTC. The whole variable domain, filled in from reference TRBV2 and TRBJ2-7, reads EPEVTQTPSHQVTQMGQEVILRCVPISNHLYFYWYRQILGQKVEFLVSFYNNEISEKSEIFDDQFSVERPDGSNFTLKIRSTKLEDSAMYFCASRRTSGELSIEEQYFGPGTRLTVT.

The rearrangement joins TRBV6-5 to TRBJ1-2, with unresolved D. CDR1 is MNHEY, CDR2 SVGAGI, per germline. The V end was cut by 0 bases, the J end by 5 bases, with 10 bases between. This CDR3 comprises 14 residues. The CDR3 sequence: CASSYSRSTYGYTF. CDR3 nucleotide sequence: TGTGCCAGCAGTTACTCCCGAAGTACTTATGGCTACACCTTC.

This sequence joins TRBV9 and TRBJ1-6; D uncertain. Germline values: CDR1 SGDLS, CDR2 YYNGEE. The CDR3 has 17 amino acids. V was pared by 0 bases and J by 0 bases, with 10 bases between. CDR3 amino acids: CASSVGAWSSYNSPLHF. The CDR3 region has the DNA TGTGCCAGCAGCGTAGGGGCCTGGAGCTCCTATAATTCACCCCTCCACTTT.

This clonotype was counted only a few times. The chain has TRBV7-6 and TRBJ1-1; D perhaps matches TRBD1 (5 bases). V was clipped by 1 base and J by 4 bases, with 16 bases between them. Germline V lookup: CDR1 SGHVS, CDR2 FNYEAQ. The CDR3 length is 16 residues. CDR3 coding DNA: TGTGCCAGCAGCTTAGGAGGGAGGCAAGGGGTCACTGAAGCTTTCTTT. Translating it yields CASSLGGRQGVTEAFF. Supplemented by reference TRBV7-6 and TRBJ1-1, the full variable domain reads GAGVSQSPRYKVTKRGQDVALRCDPISGHVSLYWYRQALGQGPEFLTYFNYEAQQDKSGLPNDRFSAERPEGSISTLTIQRTEQRDSAMYRCASSLGGRQGVTEAFFGQGTRLTVV.

The chain has TRBV7-3 and TRBJ2-1, with D perhaps assigned TRBD1 or TRBD2 (5 bases each). Germline V gene lookup returns CDR1 SGHTA and CDR2 FQGTGA. This CDR3 has 18 residues. Trimming left V 0 bases short and J 4 bases short, with 19 bases between. Here the CDR3 DNA reads TGTGCCAGCAGCTTAACAAGGGGAGTAAGCGGTACTTACAATGAGCAGTTCTTC. As protein: CASSLTRGVSGTYNEQFF.

The rearrangement joins TRBV6-5 to TRBJ1-1, with a weak D call TRBD1 (6 bases). CDR1 and CDR2 (germline): MNHEY, SVGAGI. Trimming stripped 1 base from V and 1 base from J, with 16 bases between. The CDR3 has 17 amino acids. CDR3 bases: TGTGCCAGCAGTTACTGGAAGGGGGGGGATTCGAACACTGAAGCTTTCTTT. Protein: CASSYWKGGDSNTEAFF.

This clonotype was observed a few times. The V call is TRBV6-5, the J call TRBJ1-2, with unresolved D. V dropped 7 bases and J dropped 1 base, with 13 bases sitting between them. From germline, CDR1 is MNHEY and CDR2 SVGAGI. The CDR3 loop spans 14 amino acids. This chain's CDR3 is CASKRTSSNYGYTF. The CDR3, as DNA: TGTGCCAGCAAAAGGACCTCGAGTAACTATGGCTACACCTTC.

This sequence joins TRBV12-3 or TRBV12-4 and TRBJ2-5; 7 bases fit TRBD1. The length of the CDR3 is 15 residues. The J segment lost 5 bases and the V segment lost 4 bases, leaving 10 bases of the junction unmatched. The CDR3 protein is CASSSVDRSAETQYF. The CDR3 DNA reads TGTGCCAGCAGTTCAGTGGACAGGTCCGCGGAGACCCAGTACTTC.

The rearrangement links TRBV21-1 to TRBJ1-1. TRBV21-1 is labeled a pseudogene. The CDR3 has 13 residues. The CDR3 region is CASSKYPNTEAFF. CDR3 sequence (DNA): TGTGCCAGCAGCAAATATCCAAACACTGAAGCTTTCTTT.

About this clonotype itself: The junction and the germline gene differ at one end; a read error may be behind it. The chain employs TRBV3-1 and TRBJ2-1; no reliable D call. Per germline, CDR1 LGHDT and CDR2 YNNKEL (reference sequence). CDR3 size: 13 residues. The CDR3: CDSSQKGFNEQFF. CDR3 nucleotide sequence: TGTGACAGCAGCCAAAAAGGGTTCAATGAGCAGTTCTTC.

This clonotype occurred once. For the CDR3, the DNA is TGCGCCAGCAGCCAAGCGGGTGCCACCACGACGGGAAACACCATATATTTT. It translates to CASSQAGATTTGNTIYF. The J gene is TRBJ1-3, the V gene TRBV4-3, with D hard to call. V dropped 1 base and J dropped 4 bases, with 17 bases sitting between them. From germline, CDR1 is LGHNA and CDR2 YSLEER. The CDR3 loop spans 17 amino acids.

The chain recombines TRBV4-3 with TRBJ1-4; D gene uncertain. The V gene's germline CDR1 is LGHNA and CDR2 YSLEER. Trimming cost V 0 bases and J 10 bases, with 6 bases left between them. This CDR3 contains 12 residues. The CDR3 reads CASSQDSGKLFF. DNA of the CDR3: TGCGCCAGCAGCCAAGACTCTGGAAAACTGTTTTTT.

The genes are TRBV27 and TRBJ2-1, with TRBD2 matching 13 bases. The junction had 2 bases not matched to a gene; V was cut back by 8 bases and J by 4 bases. This CDR3 comprises 14 residues. In germline, CDR1 is MNHEY, CDR2 SMNVEV (reference sequence). The CDR3 region has the DNA TGTGCCAGCGTGGGACTAGCGGGATACAATGAGCAGTTCTTC. It codes for CASVGLAGYNEQFF.

The genes are TRBV9 and TRBJ1-2; maybe TRBD1 (5 bases). CDR1 is SGDLS, CDR2 YYNGEE, per germline. The CDR3 length is 12 residues. V lost 4 bases to trimming and J lost 6 bases, with 10 bases between them. The CDR3 region is CASSPGDDGYTF. CDR3 coding DNA: TGTGCCAGCAGCCCGGGGGACGATGGCTACACCTTC.

The chain employs TRBV5-5 and TRBJ2-1, with D possibly TRBD2 on 6 matching bases. Germline CDR1 reads SGHKS; CDR2 reads YYEKEE (reference sequence). V was cut by 4 bases and J by 4 bases, with 18 bases left in between. The CDR3 is 16 amino acids. The CDR3 DNA reads TGTGCCAGCAGCCTAACGGTGGGCGGGGTTTACAATGAGCAGTTCTTC. Its protein product is CASSLTVGGVYNEQFF.

CDR3 loop: CASRTGGWNTEAFF. In DNA form, the CDR3 reads TGTGCCAGCAGGACAGGGGGCTGGAACACTGAAGCTTTCTTT. The chain joins TRBV12-3 or TRBV12-4 to TRBJ1-1; 10 bases map to TRBD1. The V segment lost 6 bases and the J segment 1 base; nucleotides outside the gene matches: 2. There are 14 residues in the CDR3.

The chain links TRBV5-6 to TRBJ1-1, with D possibly being TRBD1 (5 bases). CDR3 length equals 15 residues. Germline values: CDR1 SGHDT, CDR2 YYEEEE. V lost 0 bases and J lost 1, with 10 bases in between. CDR3 residues: CASSLESGANTEAFF. The CDR3 bases are TGTGCCAGCAGCTTGGAATCTGGGGCGAACACTGAAGCTTTCTTT.

There are a few counts of this clonotype. This sequence joins TRBV2 and TRBJ1-2; TRBD1 is a possible D gene (5 bases). The CDR3 length is 15 residues. Germline V gives CDR1 SNHLY, CDR2 FYNNEI. V lost 6 bases, J lost 8 bases, and 22 bases lay in between. The CDR3, as DNA: TGTGCCAGCAGGGCGGGGCCTGCTCTTTCCGAAGGCTACACCTTC. Its protein product is CASRAGPALSEGYTF.